These T cell receptor beta chains were read from a single sample in a study of CD8+ T cells in alopecia areata. Produced via immunoSEQ multiplex PCR; TCRdb's table is partial and in-frame only. This sample has hundreds of thousands of clones; 57% occur once, and the top ten carry 0.45%. Material: CD4+ T cells sorted from blood, obtained at week 0. These TCRs come from a human donor with alopecia areata. Each CDR3 is given with its conserved first and last residue. Fields, in order: D gene, J gene, clone size, V gene, CDR3 DNA, CDR3 protein. D genes are given only for firm matches. Only part of the rows carry a size: once, few, many, or a class if the clone is expanded.

D: -; J: TRBJ2-5; size: -; V: TRBV11-2; DNA: TGTGCCAGCAGCTTAGACATGTGGTCGGAGACCCAGTACTTC; CDR3: CASSLDMWSETQYF
D: TRBD2; J: TRBJ2-3; size: -; V: TRBV19; DNA: TGTGCCAGTAGTCCCCGACTAGCGGGGGGGCCATATCGCACAGATACGCAGTATTTT; CDR3: CASSPRLAGGPYRTDTQYF
D: TRBD1; J: TRBJ1-3; size: once; V: TRBV6-5; DNA: TGTGCCACCCGACAGGGGCCAGGAAACACCATATATTTT; CDR3: CATRQGPGNTIYF
D: -; J: TRBJ1-4; size: -; V: TRBV7-9; DNA: TGTGCCAGCACCAAGGACAGACAAAATGAAAAACTGTTTTTT; CDR3: CASTKDRQNEKLFF
D: -; J: TRBJ2-3; size: -; V: TRBV6-1; DNA: TGTGCCAGCCGGTTGACGGTGAGCACAGATACGCAGTATTTT; CDR3: CASRLTVSTDTQYF
D: -; J: TRBJ2-7; size: -; V: TRBV11-2; DNA: TGTGCCAGCAGCTTAGATTGGGCCAGTTCCTACGAGCAGTACTTC; CDR3: CASSLDWASSYEQYF
D: -; J: TRBJ2-1; size: few; V: TRBV7-9; DNA: TGTGCCAGCAGCCTAGAGATTGAGAATGAGCAGTTCTTC; CDR3: CASSLEIENEQFF
D: TRBD2; J: TRBJ2-7; size: -; V: TRBV19; DNA: TGTGCCAGTAGACAGCGGGGAACAACCTACGAGCAGTACTTC; CDR3: CASRQRGTTYEQYF
D: -; J: TRBJ1-3; size: many; V: TRBV6-6; DNA: TGTGCCAGCAGGATCGGGACGGCTGGAAACACCATATATTTT; CDR3: CASRIGTAGNTIYF
D: -; J: TRBJ1-5; size: -; V: TRBV30; DNA: TGTGCCTGGGAAGGGGGTAGCAATCAGCCCCAGCATTTT; CDR3: CAWEGGSNQPQHF
D: -; J: TRBJ2-7; size: few; V: TRBV12-5; DNA: TGTGCTAGTGGTTTGGGGACTACAACTCACCCCTACGAGCAGTACTTC; CDR3: CASGLGTTTHPYEQYF
D: TRBD1; J: TRBJ2-1; size: -; V: TRBV19; DNA: TGTGCCAGTAGTGTGGGGGACAGGGACAATGAGCAGTTCTTC; CDR3: CASSVGDRDNEQFF
D: -; J: TRBJ2-3; size: -; V: TRBV10-1; DNA: TGCGCCAGCAGTGAGGCGGGAACAGATACGCAGTATTTT; CDR3: CASSEAGTDTQYF
D: -; J: TRBJ2-3; size: -; V: TRBV2; DNA: TGTGCCAGCAGCCCCCTGAGGAAACAGACTAGCACAGATACGCAGTATTTT; CDR3: CASSPLRKQTSTDTQYF
D: TRBD2; J: TRBJ2-3; size: once; V: TRBV7-2; DNA: TGTGCCGGCACCCCGAGCGGGAGGGCCTCGGATACGCAGTATTTT; CDR3: CAGTPSGRASDTQYF
D: -; J: TRBJ1-5; size: few; V: TRBV2; DNA: TGTGCCAGCAGGGACGACCTCTCCCAGCCCCAGCATTTT; CDR3: CASRDDLSQPQHF
D: -; J: TRBJ2-7; size: many; V: TRBV7-2; DNA: TGTGCCAGCAGTTCCAGGGTCAACGAGCAGTACTTC; CDR3: CASSSRVNEQYF
D: -; J: TRBJ2-3; size: -; V: TRBV9; DNA: TGTGCCAGCAGCTCCCAGACAGGTTTCACAGATACGCAGTATTTT; CDR3: CASSSQTGFTDTQYF
D: TRBD1; J: TRBJ1-5; size: few; V: TRBV6-1; DNA: TGTGCCAGTGAGACAGGGACCTTCCACAATCAGCCCCAGCATTTT; CDR3: CASETGTFHNQPQHF
D: -; J: TRBJ1-4; size: -; V: TRBV2; DNA: TGTGCCAGCAGATCACCGGGACGGAGCGAAAAACTGTTTTTT; CDR3: CASRSPGRSEKLFF
D: -; J: TRBJ1-2; size: -; V: TRBV20-1; DNA: TGCAGTGCTCCCGACAGCTATGGCTACACCTTC; CDR3: CSAPDSYGYTF
D: -; J: TRBJ2-1; size: -; V: TRBV25-1; DNA: TGTGCCAGCAGTGAATATGGAGCAGAGCAGTTCTTC; CDR3: CASSEYGAEQFF
D: TRBD1; J: TRBJ2-5; size: -; V: TRBV9; DNA: TGTGCCAGCAGCGACAGGGGCGTGAGAGAGACCCAGTACTTC; CDR3: CASSDRGVRETQYF
D: -; J: TRBJ2-1; size: many; V: TRBV6-1; DNA: TGTGCCGGTGGGCCCCGGTGGGACAATGAGCAGTTCTTC; CDR3: CAGGPRWDNEQFF
D: -; J: TRBJ1-2; size: few; V: TRBV6-6; DNA: TGTGCCAGCAGTTACTCGAAAGGGTATGGCTACACCTTC; CDR3: CASSYSKGYGYTF
D: -; J: TRBJ2-3; size: -; V: TRBV29-1; DNA: TGCAGCGCTGGTCGCCCCACAGATACGCAGTATTTT; CDR3: CSAGRPTDTQYF
D: -; J: TRBJ2-1; size: few; V: TRBV10-3; DNA: TGTGCCATCAGTCGAGAGGTTGGTGAGCAGTTCTTC; CDR3: CAISREVGEQFF
D: -; J: TRBJ2-3; size: few; V: TRBV5-1; DNA: TGCGCCAGCAGCTCCGCCGCCCGGACAGATACGCAGTATTTT; CDR3: CASSSAARTDTQYF
D: TRBD1; J: TRBJ1-1; size: -; V: TRBV2; DNA: TGTGCCATCCTCCCGGACAGGTTGAACACTGAAGCTTTCTTT; CDR3: CAILPDRLNTEAFF
D: TRBD2; J: TRBJ2-1; size: -; V: TRBV6-5; DNA: TGTGCCAGCTTTACCGGGAGGGGAGCCTACAATGAGCAGTTCTTC; CDR3: CASFTGRGAYNEQFF
D: -; J: TRBJ2-2; size: -; V: TRBV15; DNA: TGTGCCACCAGGGTCGCGGCAGCGAACACCGGGGAGCTGTTTTTT; CDR3: CATRVAAANTGELFF
D: -; J: TRBJ1-1; size: -; V: TRBV5-1; DNA: TGCGCCAGCAGAGCAGGGCTGAACACTGAAGCTTTCTTT; CDR3: CASRAGLNTEAFF
D: -; J: TRBJ2-7; size: -; V: TRBV13; DNA: TGTGCCAGCAGCTTTGGTCGTACGATAGCGTCCTACGAGCAGTACTTC; CDR3: CASSFGRTIASYEQYF
D: TRBD2; J: TRBJ2-7; size: -; V: TRBV6-5; DNA: TGTGCCACCACCCCTGCAGATACGGGAGGTACGCAGTACTTC; CDR3: CATTPADTGGTQYF
D: TRBD1; J: TRBJ1-6; size: few; V: TRBV5-1; DNA: TGCGCCAGCAGCGGGGACAGGGGGAATTCACCCCTCCACTTT; CDR3: CASSGDRGNSPLHF
D: -; J: TRBJ2-1; size: -; V: TRBV30; DNA: TGTGCCTGGAGTGTTGGATCCTACAATGAGCAGTTCTTC; CDR3: CAWSVGSYNEQFF
D: -; J: TRBJ1-1; size: -; V: TRBV10-3; DNA: TGTGCCATCAGGATTGGAGGAACGAACACTGAAGCTTTCTTT; CDR3: CAIRIGGTNTEAFF
D: TRBD1; J: TRBJ2-1; size: -; V: TRBV29-1; DNA: TGCAGCGTTCCAAACAGGGGCCCCTACAATGAGCAGTTCTTC; CDR3: CSVPNRGPYNEQFF
D: -; J: TRBJ1-2; size: once; V: TRBV7-3; DNA: TGTGCCAGCAGCTTAAGGGACACACGAACGGCAGGCTACACCTTC; CDR3: CASSLRDTRTAGYTF
D: -; J: TRBJ2-4; size: few; V: TRBV6-1; DNA: TGTGCCAGCAGTGAATCTGGACTTACGAGTCTGGCCAAAAACATTCAGTACTTC; CDR3: CASSESGLTSLAKNIQYF
D: -; J: TRBJ1-5; size: -; V: TRBV30; DNA: TGTGCCTGGAGTGTAAGAGGAAGAGGGCTGTCTCAGCCCCAGCATTTT; CDR3: CAWSVRGRGLSQPQHF
D: TRBD1; J: TRBJ1-2; size: -; V: TRBV4-1; DNA: TGCGCCAGCAGCCAACAACAGGGGGCTAACTATGGCTACACCTTC; CDR3: CASSQQQGANYGYTF
D: -; J: TRBJ1-4; size: -; V: TRBV25-1; DNA: TGTGCCAGCAGTGAACAAGGGCTGGGTAATGAAAAACTGTTTTTT; CDR3: CASSEQGLGNEKLFF
D: TRBD1; J: TRBJ1-3; size: few; V: TRBV7-7; DNA: TGTGCCAGCAGCAAGGACAGGGATATTGGAAACACCATATATTTT; CDR3: CASSKDRDIGNTIYF
D: -; J: TRBJ1-2; size: -; V: TRBV7-9; DNA: TGTGCCAGCTCAGGGACTCAGGGGCCCCGCTATGGCTACACCTTC; CDR3: CASSGTQGPRYGYTF
D: TRBD1; J: TRBJ2-5; size: -; V: TRBV7-6; DNA: TGTGCCAGCAGCCCTAGGACAGGCCCCCAAGAGACCCAGTACTTC; CDR3: CASSPRTGPQETQYF
D: -; J: TRBJ2-7; size: -; V: TRBV27; DNA: TGTGCCAGCCGCCGGGGCGACGACTACGAGCAGTACTTC; CDR3: CASRRGDDYEQYF
D: TRBD2; J: TRBJ2-7; size: -; V: TRBV5-1; DNA: TGCGCCAGCAGCACCAACCCGACTGGGGGGGACGAGCAGTACTTC; CDR3: CASSTNPTGGDEQYF
D: TRBD2; J: TRBJ2-7; size: -; V: TRBV4-2; DNA: TGTGCCAGCAGCAATGGAGGACTAGCGGGAGGCGAGCAGTACTTC; CDR3: CASSNGGLAGGEQYF
D: -; J: TRBJ2-7; size: -; V: TRBV29-1; DNA: TGCAGCGTTGTCCGTCAGGGAGGCTACGAGCAGTACTTC; CDR3: CSVVRQGGYEQYF
D: -; J: TRBJ2-3; size: -; V: TRBV29-1; DNA: TGCAGCGTAAGACTGATATTGGCAGATACGCAGTATTTT; CDR3: CSVRLILADTQYF
D: TRBD2; J: TRBJ2-2; size: few; V: TRBV7-2; DNA: TGTGCCAGCAGCTTCACTAGCGGGGGGTACACCGGGGAGCTGTTTTTT; CDR3: CASSFTSGGYTGELFF
D: TRBD2; J: TRBJ2-7; size: few; V: TRBV5-1; DNA: TGCGCCAGCAGCTCTACTAGCGGGACAGGCTACGAGCAGTACTTC; CDR3: CASSSTSGTGYEQYF
D: -; J: TRBJ1-3; size: -; V: TRBV29-1; DNA: TGCAGCGTTGCGGGGTCTGGAAACACCATATATTTT; CDR3: CSVAGSGNTIYF
D: -; J: TRBJ1-5; size: few; V: TRBV30; DNA: TGTGCCTGGACCCTCGCGGGGGCTACCAATCAGCCCCAGCATTTT; CDR3: CAWTLAGATNQPQHF
D: TRBD2; J: TRBJ2-5; size: -; V: TRBV30; DNA: TGTGCCTGGAGCAGAACTCGGACTAGCGGGAGTCAAGAGACCCAGTACTTC; CDR3: CAWSRTRTSGSQETQYF
D: -; J: TRBJ2-1; size: -; V: TRBV18; DNA: TGTGCCAGCTCACCACGGGAGCTCCCCAATGAGCAGTTCTTC; CDR3: CASSPRELPNEQFF